This T cell receptor (beta chain) was found in a study of T cells in Graves' hyperthyroidism and ophthalmopathy. Study conclusions and caveats: Ophthalmopathy was distinguished from stable hyperthyroidism by 13 V-J signatures.

Amplification yielded TCR beta CDR3 regions, with RNA transcripts as the source. A first-round RT-PCR of the TCR CDR3 used the HTBI primer set. TCRdb itself ran the multiplex PCR reads through MiXCR, one entry per CDR3 protein. The sample has approximately 200,000 distinct CDR3 sequences; around 16% are singletons. Fresh peripheral blood, under 11 ml, yielded the PBMCs. As concerns this clonotype: The target antigen is unknown.

This CDR3 has 14 residues. Germline CDR1 reads SGHTA; CDR2 reads FQGNSA. V was shortened by 5 bases and J by 4 bases, with 12 bases between the two germline ends. Specimen: blood. The V call is TRBV7-2, the J call TRBJ1-3, with a possible D match to TRBD1 (6 bases). The TCR was taken from a man aged 40-55 years with Graves' hyperthyroidism. The CDR3 coding sequence is TGTGCCAGCAGCCAAGACAGGCCGGGAAACACCATATATTTT. Amino acids: CASSQDRPGNTIYF.